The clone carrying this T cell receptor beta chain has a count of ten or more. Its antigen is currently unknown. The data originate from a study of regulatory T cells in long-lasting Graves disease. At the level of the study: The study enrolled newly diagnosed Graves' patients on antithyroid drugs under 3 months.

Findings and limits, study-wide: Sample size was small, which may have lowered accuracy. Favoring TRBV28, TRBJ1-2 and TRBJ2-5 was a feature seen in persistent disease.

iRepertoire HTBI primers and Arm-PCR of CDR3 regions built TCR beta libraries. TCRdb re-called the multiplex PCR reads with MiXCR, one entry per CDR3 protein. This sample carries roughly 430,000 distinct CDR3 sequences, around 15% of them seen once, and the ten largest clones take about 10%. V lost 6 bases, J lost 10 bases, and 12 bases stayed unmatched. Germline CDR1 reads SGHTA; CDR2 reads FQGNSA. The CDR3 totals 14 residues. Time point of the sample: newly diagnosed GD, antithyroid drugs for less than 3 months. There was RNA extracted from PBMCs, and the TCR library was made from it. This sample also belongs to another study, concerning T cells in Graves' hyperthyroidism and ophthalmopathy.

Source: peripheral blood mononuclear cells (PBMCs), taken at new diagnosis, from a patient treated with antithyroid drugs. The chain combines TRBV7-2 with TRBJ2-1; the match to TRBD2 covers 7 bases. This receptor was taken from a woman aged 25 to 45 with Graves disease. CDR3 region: CASRFGLGVGEQFF. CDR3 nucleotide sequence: TGTGCCAGCAGGTTCGGACTAGGAGTAGGGGAGCAGTTCTTC.